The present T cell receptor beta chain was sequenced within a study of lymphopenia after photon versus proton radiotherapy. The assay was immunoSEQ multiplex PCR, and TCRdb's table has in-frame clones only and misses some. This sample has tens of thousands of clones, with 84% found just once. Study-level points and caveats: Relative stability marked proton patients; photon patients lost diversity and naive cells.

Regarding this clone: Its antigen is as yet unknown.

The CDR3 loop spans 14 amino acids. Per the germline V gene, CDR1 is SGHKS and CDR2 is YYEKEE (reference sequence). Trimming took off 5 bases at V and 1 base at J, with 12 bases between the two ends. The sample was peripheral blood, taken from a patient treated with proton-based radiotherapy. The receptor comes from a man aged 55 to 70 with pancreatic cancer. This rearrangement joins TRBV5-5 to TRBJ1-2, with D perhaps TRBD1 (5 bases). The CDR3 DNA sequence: TGTGCCAGCAGTGGCAGGGCTATTAACTATGGCTACACCTTC. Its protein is CASSGRAINYGYTF.